The 11 T cell receptor beta chains below all came from one sample that was sequenced in a study of long-term antiretroviral therapy in people with HIV. Version v3.0 of the immunoSEQ assay was performed at survey level. The repertoire was sequenced with immunoSEQ multiplex PCR; TCRdb's copy has only in-frame clones and lacks some. The sample includes roughly 18,000 clones, about nine tenths of them seen just once. Material: unsorted PBMCs, obtained 3 years after starting antiretroviral therapy. These receptors originate from a man aged 45 to 65 with HIV.

V and J are TRBV7-2 and TRBJ2-1; D perhaps matches TRBD1 (7 bases). The CDR3 contains 14 residues. Germline V gene lookup returns CDR1 SGHTA and CDR2 FQGNSA. V was shortened by 7 bases and J by 13 bases, with 23 bases between the two germline ends. The DNA for the CDR3 is TGTGCCAGCACCTCTGAGGGGGCGGGGCGGCTCCAGTTCTTC. Its protein is CASTSEGAGRLQFF.

This clone was observed a handful of times. The chain has TRBV6-5 and TRBJ2-5, with D possibly being TRBD1 (5 bases). Between the trimmed V and J ends, which lost 2 bases and 1 base, there was a span of 11 bases. The CDR3 totals 15 residues. Germline V gene data show CDR1 as MNHEY and CDR2 as SVGAGI. The DNA for the CDR3 is TGTGCCAGCAGTTACGCAAACAGGTTCCAAGAGACCCAGTACTTC. It codes for CASSYANRFQETQYF.

The chain couples TRBV27 to TRBJ2-7; D not certain. V was cut by 4 bases and J by 1 base, with 14 bases left in between. This CDR3 contains 15 residues. Germline CDR1 and CDR2: MNHEY and SMNVEV (reference sequence). CDR3 bases: TGTGCCAGCAGTTCAGAAAGGCTCCCTTCCTACGAGCAGTACTTC. This gives the protein CASSSERLPSYEQYF.

This chain connects TRBV30 to TRBJ2-7, with TRBD1 matching over 8 bases. The CDR3 has 14 amino acids. The V and J ends lost 1 base and 4 bases, in that order; junction bases with no gene match: 6. Germline loops: CDR1 GTSNPN, CDR2 SVGIG (reference sequence). As DNA, the CDR3 is TGTGCCTGGAGTGCGCAGGGGGCCTCTTACGAGCAGTACTTC. It encodes CAWSAQGASYEQYF. The complete variable domain, with remaining parts taken from reference TRBV30 and TRBJ2-7, reads SQTIHQWPATLVQPVGSPLSLECTVEGTSNPNLYWYRQAAGRGLQLLFYSVGIGQISSEVPQNLSASRPQDRQFILSSKKLLLSDSGFYLCAWSAQGASYEQYFGPGTRLTVT.

This clone was seen once. The V and J genes are TRBV7-2 and TRBJ2-1; TRBD1 matches at 8 bases. V dropped 5 bases and J dropped 7; count of bases not matched to a gene: 4. The CDR3 has 13 residues. Germline-derived CDR1 and CDR2 are SGHTA and FQGNSA. The CDR3 DNA reads as TGTGCCAGCAGCCCCGGACAGGGAAATGAGCAGTTCTTC. It encodes CASSPGQGNEQFF. Using reference TRBV7-2 and TRBJ2-1 for the parts outside the CDR3, the full variable domain is GAGVSQSPSNKVTEKGKDVELRCDPISGHTALYWYRQSLGQGLEFLIYFQGNSAPDKSGLPSDRFSAERTGGSVSTLTIQRTQQEDSAVYLCASSPGQGNEQFFGPGTRLTVL.

This clone was seen only a few times. This chain connects TRBV9 to TRBJ1-3; no definite D call. The V gene lost 3 bases and the J gene lost 0 bases, with 16 bases spanning the gap. This CDR3 has 17 amino acids. Germline CDR1 and CDR2: SGDLS and YYNGEE. The CDR3 DNA sequence: TGTGCCAGCAGCGCAAACGTGGGCGGCGGCTCTGGAAACACCATATATTTT. It encodes CASSANVGGGSGNTIYF.

The V gene is TRBV5-4, the J gene TRBJ2-2; 8 bases fit TRBD2. This CDR3 comprises 16 residues. Trimming cost V 5 bases and J 2 bases; bases outside gene matches: 8. Germline assignment: CDR1 SGHNT and CDR2 YYREEE (reference sequence). CDR3 residues: CASRLSGARNTGELFF. The CDR3 region has the DNA TGTGCCAGCAGGCTTAGCGGGGCGCGAAACACCGGGGAGCTGTTTTTT.

The CDR3 sequence is CASSSGQGEEYF. CDR3 nucleotide sequence: TGCGCCAGCAGCTCGGGACAGGGGGAGGAGTACTTC. The chain has TRBV5-1 and TRBJ2-7; 11 nucleotides line up with TRBD1. The V segment lost 3 bases and the J segment 11 bases; nucleotides outside the gene matches: 4. The CDR3 runs to 12 residues. Germline V gives CDR1 SGHRS, CDR2 YFSETQ.

This clone was recorded only once. The chain has TRBV29-1 and TRBJ2-1; D is possibly TRBD1 (5 bases). V lost 0 bases and J 4 bases, leaving 13 bases between the germline ends. From germline, CDR1 is SQVTM and CDR2 ANQGSEA. The CDR3 extends over 15 amino acids. In DNA, the CDR3 is TGCAGCGTTGAAGAAGCAGGGAACAATTACAATGAGCAGTTCTTC. Translating gives CSVEEAGNNYNEQFF.

The chain combines TRBV30 with TRBJ1-2, with 9 bases matching TRBD1. This CDR3 has 15 amino acids. Trimming removed 2 bases from V and 5 bases from J; junction bases left unmatched: 9. Germline V gene lookup returns CDR1 GTSNPN and CDR2 SVGIG (reference sequence). CDR3 DNA: TGTGCCTGGAGTCTGTCCGGGACAGGGTCTTATGGCTACACCTTC. Encoded protein: CAWSLSGTGSYGYTF.

Here the CDR3 reads CASSEQGSEQYF. The CDR3 bases are TGTGCCAGCAGTGAACAGGGATCTGAGCAGTACTTC. The chain is built from TRBV6-5 and TRBJ2-7, with a weak D call TRBD1 (6 bases). With 5 bases removed from V and 7 bases from J, the gap between germline ends came to 12 bases. Germline V CDR1 and CDR2: MNHEY, SVGAGI. This CDR3 region has 12 residues.